The 6 T cell receptor beta chains in this list originate from one sample, sequenced in a study of CD8 T cells in ankylosing spondylitis. Study-wide results and limits: Blood from ankylosing spondylitis patients appeared to carry a characteristic roughly 8-variant TCR beta motif.

For these receptors, no antigen is known. MiXCR was run by TCRdb on the 5' RACE reads, yielding one entry per CDR3 protein. The table includes just under 550,000 distinct CDR3 sequences, more than 9.5% detected once. The specimen was blood, either unsorted or a sorted T cell fraction (not recorded which). The receptors here all came from a male donor with ankylosing spondylitis.

The chain couples TRBV27 to TRBJ2-7; no clear D. The V end lost 6 bases, the J end lost 3 bases, and 9 bases lay between the germline ends. The V gene's germline CDR1 is MNHEY and CDR2 SMNVEV (reference sequence). The CDR3 is 12 residues long. DNA of the CDR3: TGTGCCAGCAGAGCAAACTTCTACGAGCAGTACTTC. It encodes CASRANFYEQYF.

This clonotype was observed many times. The chain joins TRBV5-1 to TRBJ2-1; 10 nucleotides line up with TRBD2. The germline V gene has CDR1 SGHRS and CDR2 YFSETQ. V gave up 4 bases and J gave up 5 bases; unmatched junction bases: 12. This CDR3 is built from 17 residues. The CDR3 spells CASSPNPTSGSHNEQFF. For the CDR3, the DNA is TGCGCCAGCAGCCCAAACCCGACTAGCGGGTCTCACAATGAGCAGTTCTTC.

This clonotype has just a few counts. The chain has TRBV6-1 and TRBJ2-3; 7 bases align to TRBD2. The CDR3 runs to 16 residues. CDR1 and CDR2 (germline): MNHNS, SASEGT. With 7 bases clipped from V and 1 base from J, the junction kept 11 bases outside the gene matches. The CDR3 region has the DNA TGTGCCAGCATCCCCGGGGAGGGAGGTGGCACAGATACGCAGTATTTT. As protein: CASIPGEGGGTDTQYF.

This clonotype was detected only a few times. The V call is TRBV6-5, the J call TRBJ1-3; tentatively, D is TRBD1 (6 bases). Between the trimmed V and J ends, which lost 4 bases and 3 bases, there was a span of 13 bases. The CDR3 loop spans 15 amino acids. Per germline, CDR1 MNHEY and CDR2 SVGAGI. CDR3 loop: CASSSGAGFGNTIYF. Written as DNA, the CDR3 is TGTGCCAGCAGTTCAGGGGCTGGCTTTGGAAACACCATATATTTT.

This clonotype was picked up a small number of times. This sequence joins TRBV7-2 and TRBJ2-7; D remains unclear. V was clipped by 1 base and J by 1 base, with 11 bases between them. This CDR3 has 15 residues. The germline V gene encodes CDR1 SGHTA and CDR2 FQGNSA. This CDR3 reads CASSLGQRSSYEQYF. The CDR3 nucleotides are TGTGCCAGCAGCTTAGGGCAGCGAAGTTCCTACGAGCAGTACTTC.

The chain is built from TRBV25-1 and TRBJ2-7; D is unresolved. Trimming took off 2 bases at V and 7 bases at J, with 21 bases between the two ends. This CDR3 contains 16 residues. The V gene's germline CDR1 is MGHDK and CDR2 SYGVNS. CDR3: CASSELTLRASWEQYV. The CDR3 nucleotides are TGTGCCAGCAGTGAACTCACTCTCCGGGCCTCTTGGGAGCAGTACGTC.